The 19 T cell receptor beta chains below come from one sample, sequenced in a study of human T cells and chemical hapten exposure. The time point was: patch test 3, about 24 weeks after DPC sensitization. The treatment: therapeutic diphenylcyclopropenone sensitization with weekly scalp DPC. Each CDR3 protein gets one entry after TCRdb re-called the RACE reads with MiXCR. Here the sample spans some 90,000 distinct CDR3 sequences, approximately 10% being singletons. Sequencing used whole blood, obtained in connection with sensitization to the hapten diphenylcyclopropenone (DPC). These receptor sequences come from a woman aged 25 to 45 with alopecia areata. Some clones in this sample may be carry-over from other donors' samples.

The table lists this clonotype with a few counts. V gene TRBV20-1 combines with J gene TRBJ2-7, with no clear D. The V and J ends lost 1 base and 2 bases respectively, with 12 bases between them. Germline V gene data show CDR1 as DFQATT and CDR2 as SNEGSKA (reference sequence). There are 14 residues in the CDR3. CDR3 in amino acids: CSARGATFAYEQYF. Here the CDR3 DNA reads TGCAGTGCTAGAGGCGCGACTTTTGCCTACGAGCAGTACTTC.

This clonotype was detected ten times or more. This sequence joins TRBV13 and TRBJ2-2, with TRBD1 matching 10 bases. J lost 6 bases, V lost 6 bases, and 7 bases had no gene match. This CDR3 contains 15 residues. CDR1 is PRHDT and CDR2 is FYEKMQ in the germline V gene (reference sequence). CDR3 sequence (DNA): TGTGCCAGCAGAAACCGGGACAGGGGCTCCGGGGAGCTGTTTTTT. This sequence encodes CASRNRDRGSGELFF.

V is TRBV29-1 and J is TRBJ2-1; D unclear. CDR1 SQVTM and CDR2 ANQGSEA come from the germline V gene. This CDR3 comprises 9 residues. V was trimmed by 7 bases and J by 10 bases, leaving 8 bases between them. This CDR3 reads CSDRREQFF. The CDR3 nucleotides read TGCAGCGACCGCAGGGAGCAGTTCTTC.

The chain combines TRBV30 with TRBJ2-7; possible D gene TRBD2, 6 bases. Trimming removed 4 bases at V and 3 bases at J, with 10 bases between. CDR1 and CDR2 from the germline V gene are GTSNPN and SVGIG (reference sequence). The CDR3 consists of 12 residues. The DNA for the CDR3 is TGTGCCTGGAAGGAGGGGATCTACGAGCAGTACTTC. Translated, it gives CAWKEGIYEQYF. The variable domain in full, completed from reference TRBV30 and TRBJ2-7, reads SQTIHQWPATLVQPVGSPLSLECTVEGTSNPNLYWYRQAAGRGLQLLFYSVGIGQISSEVPQNLSASRPQDRQFILSSKKLLLSDSGFYLCAWKEGIYEQYFGPGTRLTVT.

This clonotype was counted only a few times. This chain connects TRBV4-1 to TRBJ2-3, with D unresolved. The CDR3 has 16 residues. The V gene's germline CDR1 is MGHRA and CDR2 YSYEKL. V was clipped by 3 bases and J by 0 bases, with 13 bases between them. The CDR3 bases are TGCGCCAGCAGCCAGGACGGACCCTCTAGCACAGATACGCAGTATTTT. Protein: CASSQDGPSSTDTQYF.

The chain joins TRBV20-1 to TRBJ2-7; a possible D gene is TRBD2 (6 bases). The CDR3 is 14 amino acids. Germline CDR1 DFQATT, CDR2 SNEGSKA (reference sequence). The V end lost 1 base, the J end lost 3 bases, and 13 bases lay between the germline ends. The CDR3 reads CSARGLGRFYEQYF. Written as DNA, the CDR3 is TGCAGTGCTAGAGGTCTGGGGAGGTTCTACGAGCAGTACTTC.

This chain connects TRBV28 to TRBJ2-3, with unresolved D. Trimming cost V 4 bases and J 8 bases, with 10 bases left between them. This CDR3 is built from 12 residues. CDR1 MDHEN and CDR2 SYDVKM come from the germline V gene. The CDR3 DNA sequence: TGTGCCAGCAGTTCGACGTTTCTTACGCAGTATTTT. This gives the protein CASSSTFLTQYF.

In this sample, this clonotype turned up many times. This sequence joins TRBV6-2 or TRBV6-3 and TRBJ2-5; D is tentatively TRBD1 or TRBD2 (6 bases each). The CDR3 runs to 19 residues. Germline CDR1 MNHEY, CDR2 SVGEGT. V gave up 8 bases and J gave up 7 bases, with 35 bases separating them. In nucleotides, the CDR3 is TGTGCCAGCCTCGATTCTTGGGGGGCTAGCGCTATATTAAGAGGGACCCAGTACTTC. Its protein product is CASLDSWGASAILRGTQYF.

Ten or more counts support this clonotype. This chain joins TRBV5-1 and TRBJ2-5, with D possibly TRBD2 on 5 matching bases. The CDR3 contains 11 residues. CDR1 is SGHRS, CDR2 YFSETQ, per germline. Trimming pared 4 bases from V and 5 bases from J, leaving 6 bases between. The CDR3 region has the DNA TGCGCCAGCAGCGGCGGGGAGACCCAGTACTTC. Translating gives CASSGGETQYF.

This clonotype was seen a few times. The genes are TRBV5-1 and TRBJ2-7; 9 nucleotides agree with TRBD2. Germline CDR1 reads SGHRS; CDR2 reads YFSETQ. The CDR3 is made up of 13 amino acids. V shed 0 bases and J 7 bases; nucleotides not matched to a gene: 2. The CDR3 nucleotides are TGCGCCAGCAGCTTGGAAGGACTAGCGGAGCAGTACGTC. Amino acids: CASSLEGLAEQYV.

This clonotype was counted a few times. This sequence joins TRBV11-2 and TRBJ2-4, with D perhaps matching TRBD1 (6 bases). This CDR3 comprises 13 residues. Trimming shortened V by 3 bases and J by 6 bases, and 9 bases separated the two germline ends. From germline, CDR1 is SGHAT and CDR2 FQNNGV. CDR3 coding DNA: TGTGCCAGCAGCTTCAGGGGCGTAAACATTCAGTACTTC. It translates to CASSFRGVNIQYF.

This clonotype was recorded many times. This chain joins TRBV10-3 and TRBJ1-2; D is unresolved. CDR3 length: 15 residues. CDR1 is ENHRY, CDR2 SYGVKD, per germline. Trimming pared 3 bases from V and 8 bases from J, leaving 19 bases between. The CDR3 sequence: CAISDSVRTDDGYTF. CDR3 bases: TGTGCCATCAGTGACAGCGTGAGGACCGATGACGGCTACACCTTC.

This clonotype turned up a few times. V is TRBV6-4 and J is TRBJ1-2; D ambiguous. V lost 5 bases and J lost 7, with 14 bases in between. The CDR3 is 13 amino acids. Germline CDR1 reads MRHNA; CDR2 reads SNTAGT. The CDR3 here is CASSQTGRSGYTF. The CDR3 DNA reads TGTGCCAGCAGTCAAACCGGCCGGTCTGGCTACACCTTC.

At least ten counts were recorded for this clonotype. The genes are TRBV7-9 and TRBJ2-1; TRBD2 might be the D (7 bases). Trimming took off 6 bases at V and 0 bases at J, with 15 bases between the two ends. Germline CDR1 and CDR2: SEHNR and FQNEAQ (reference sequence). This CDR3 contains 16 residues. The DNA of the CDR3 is TGTGCCAGCAGTCCCAGGGGCGGGAGCTCCTACAATGAGCAGTTCTTC. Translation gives CASSPRGGSSYNEQFF. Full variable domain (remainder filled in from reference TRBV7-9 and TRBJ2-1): DTGVSQNPRHKITKRGQNVTFRCDPISEHNRLYWYRQTLGQGPEFLTYFQNEAQLEKSRLLSDRFSAERPKGSFSTLEIQRTEQGDSAMYLCASSPRGGSSYNEQFFGPGTRLTVL.

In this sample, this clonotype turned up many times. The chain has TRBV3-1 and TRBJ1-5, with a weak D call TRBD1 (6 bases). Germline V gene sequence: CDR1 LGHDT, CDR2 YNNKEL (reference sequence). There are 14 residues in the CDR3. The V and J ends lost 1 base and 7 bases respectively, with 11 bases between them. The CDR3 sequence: CASSQAGATQPQHF. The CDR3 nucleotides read TGTGCCAGCAGCCAAGCAGGGGCGACGCAGCCCCAGCATTTT.

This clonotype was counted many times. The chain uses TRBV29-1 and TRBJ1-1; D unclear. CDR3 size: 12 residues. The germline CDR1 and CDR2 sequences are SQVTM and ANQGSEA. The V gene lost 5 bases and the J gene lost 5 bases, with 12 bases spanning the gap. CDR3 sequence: CSVSISDTEAFF. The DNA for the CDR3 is TGCAGCGTTTCGATATCCGATACTGAAGCTTTCTTT.

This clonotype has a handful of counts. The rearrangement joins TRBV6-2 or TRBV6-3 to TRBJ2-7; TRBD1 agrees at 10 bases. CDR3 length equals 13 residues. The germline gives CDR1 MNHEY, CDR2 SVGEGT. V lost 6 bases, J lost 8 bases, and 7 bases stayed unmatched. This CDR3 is CASSPPGQGKQYV. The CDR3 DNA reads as TGTGCCAGCAGCCCTCCGGGACAGGGGAAGCAGTACGTC.

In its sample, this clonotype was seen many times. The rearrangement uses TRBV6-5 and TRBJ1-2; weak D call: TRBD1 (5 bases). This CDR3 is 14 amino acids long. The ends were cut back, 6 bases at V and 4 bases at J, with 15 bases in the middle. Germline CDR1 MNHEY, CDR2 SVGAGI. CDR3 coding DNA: TGTGCCAGCAGCCTAGGCCGGGGGAGCTATGGCTACACCTTC. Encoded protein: CASSLGRGSYGYTF.

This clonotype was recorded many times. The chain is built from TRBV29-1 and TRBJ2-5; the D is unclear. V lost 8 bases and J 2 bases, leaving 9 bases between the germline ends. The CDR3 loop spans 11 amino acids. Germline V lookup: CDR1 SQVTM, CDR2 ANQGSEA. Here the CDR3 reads CSSADQETQYF. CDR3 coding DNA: TGCAGCTCCGCGGATCAAGAGACCCAGTACTTC. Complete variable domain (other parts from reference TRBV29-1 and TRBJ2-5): SAVISQKPSRDICQRGTSLTIQCQVDSQVTMMFWYRQQPGQSLTLIATANQGSEATYESGFVIDKFPISRPNLTFSTLTVSNMSPEDSSIYLCSSADQETQYFGPGTRLLVL.